The rows below give T cell receptor beta chains drawn from one sample of a study of response to subunit inactivated influenza vaccine. TCRdb itself ran the RT-PCR reads through MiXCR, one entry per CDR3 protein. The sample comprises about 800,000 distinct CDR3 sequences, about 20% of which are singletons, and 10% to 13% rests with the top ten. The sample in question was PBMCs from blood, obtained 4 to 6 days after vaccination. Every receptor here comes from a man aged 50 to 59 who received an inactivated influenza vaccine. CDR3s include the opening cysteine and the closing phenylalanine or tryptophan. The D gene is left open where the match is weak.

V	D	CDR3
TRBV5-6	TRBD1	CASSSTGGLETQYF
TRBV7-9	NA	CASSLNGQRVEQFF
TRBV30	NA	CAGSGVATEAFF
TRBV5-1	TRBD1	CASTFGTGIYEQYF
TRBV20-1	TRBD1	CSATNRGFTYEQYF
TRBV10-2	TRBD2	CASSNLAGAGNEQFF
TRBV7-2	NA	CASSSTERTYEQYF
TRBV5-4	TRBD1	CASSLERDSYYEQYF
TRBV7-9	NA	CASREGSGNTIYF
TRBV12-3/TRBV12-4	TRBD1	CASSLAGQSFNQPQHF
TRBV6-1	NA	CASRRVVGGNTGELFF
TRBV7-9	NA	CASSRGGATNEKLFF
TRBV4-3	NA	CASSQDEGDGYTF
TRBV3-1	TRBD2	CASNIAGAYNEQFF
TRBV20-1	TRBD2	CSARDGASGRKETQYF
TRBV5-1	NA	CASSREGPTTGEQYF
TRBV7-2	TRBD2	CASSSLGLAWNEQYF
TRBV5-1	TRBD2	CASSLETGLAGGTDTQYF
TRBV9	NA	CASSVGGTGTTDTQYF
TRBV5-1	TRBD1	CASGLPGQGIGELFF
TRBV6-2/TRBV6-3	NA	CASRTAVSSYEQYF
TRBV6-5	NA	CASSYSTDDGTQYF
TRBV6-1	NA	CASSPPGLNEQYF
TRBV4-2	TRBD2	CASSQDATSGIYNEQFF
TRBV24-1	NA	CATSDSRRGPGNIQYF
TRBV3-1	NA	CASSQDQSSALETQYF
TRBV7-9	TRBD1	CASSFGQATNEKLFF
TRBV6-1	NA	CASSAPRELGSNTEAFF
TRBV11-2	NA	CASSRPGPNYGYTF
TRBV20-1	NA	CSASEIGGETQYF
TRBV12-3/TRBV12-4	TRBD2	CASSIAGGANTGELFF
TRBV3-1	TRBD2	CASSPLAGTQYF
TRBV2	NA	CASRYRRDQPQHF
TRBV2	TRBD1	CAGSEGTGVTDTQYF
TRBV20-1	TRBD2	CSARKWEGLDTQYF
TRBV4-2	NA	CASSQAPGRGLAPSGSTDTQYF
TRBV19	NA	CASTQLGGGTEAFF
TRBV5-4	NA	CASSLEGAGSYNEQFF
TRBV9	NA	CASSVGGGTEKLFF
TRBV12-3/TRBV12-4	NA	CASSSSGRYGYTF
TRBV7-2	TRBD2	CASSTKPSGSTEQYF
TRBV6-5	TRBD2	CASSYERGGPETQYF
TRBV7-6	NA	CASSFGNQETQYF
TRBV7-2	TRBD2	CASSLLTGGRPEQYF
TRBV10-2	NA	CASSNRDTYQETQYF
TRBV10-3	NA	CAISESQGGSTEAFF
TRBV6-1	NA	CASKRDTKSPLHF
TRBV7-2	TRBD2	CASSLALAGLTNTGELFF
TRBV25-1	TRBD1	CASRRTGSKEDTEAFF
TRBV12-3/TRBV12-4	NA	CASSPQGRFADTQYF
TRBV6-1	NA	CASSDPGGLSGNTIYF
TRBV12-3/TRBV12-4	TRBD2	CASSLKGSGDPYEQYF
TRBV21-1	NA	CASSNKSSGSSYNEQFF
TRBV7-9	NA	CASSLGLGQAYNEQFF
TRBV27	NA	CASSRNRDQPQHF
TRBV6-2/TRBV6-3	TRBD2	CASSTWTSGGSQQFF
TRBV7-8	TRBD1	CASSNPGQGIVNEQFF